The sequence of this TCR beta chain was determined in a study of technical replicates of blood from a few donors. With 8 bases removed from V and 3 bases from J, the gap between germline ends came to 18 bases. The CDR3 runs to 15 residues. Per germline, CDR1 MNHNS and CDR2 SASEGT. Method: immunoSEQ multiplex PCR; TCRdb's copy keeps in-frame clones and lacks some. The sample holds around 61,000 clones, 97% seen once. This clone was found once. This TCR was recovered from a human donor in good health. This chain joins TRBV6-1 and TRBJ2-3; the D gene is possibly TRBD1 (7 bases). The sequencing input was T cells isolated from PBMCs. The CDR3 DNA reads TGTGCCAGCCGGACCCGGGGGACAGCAACAGATACGCAGTATTTT. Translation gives CASRTRGTATDTQYF.